This T cell receptor (beta chain) was sequenced for a study of shared T cell receptors in the human thymus. Sequencing was performed with immunoSEQ multiplex PCR; in TCRdb, only in-frame clones are kept and a portion is missing. Among about 660,000 clones, approximately 88% were seen once, and the ten largest hold around 0.0099%. Trimming left V 1 base short and J 2 bases short, with 9 bases between. The germline V gene has CDR1 LNHNV and CDR2 YYDKDF (reference sequence). The CDR3 is 14 residues long. This same sample was also taken into another study, of human thymus T cells. That source notes: Donors consisted of healthy Finnish infants (having corrective surgery for congenital heart defects). Corrective cardiac operations yielded the resected thymus tissue. Unrelated individuals were reported by related research to share highly overlapping thymic repertoires.

The chain uses TRBV15 and TRBJ2-7, with D perhaps TRBD1 (5 bases). This TCR derives from a boy in the first two years of life with a congenital heart defect. Sample: thymocytes. The CDR3 loop reads CATSRGQGTYEQYF. The CDR3 DNA reads as TGTGCCACCAGCAGAGGGCAGGGAACCTACGAGCAGTACTTC.